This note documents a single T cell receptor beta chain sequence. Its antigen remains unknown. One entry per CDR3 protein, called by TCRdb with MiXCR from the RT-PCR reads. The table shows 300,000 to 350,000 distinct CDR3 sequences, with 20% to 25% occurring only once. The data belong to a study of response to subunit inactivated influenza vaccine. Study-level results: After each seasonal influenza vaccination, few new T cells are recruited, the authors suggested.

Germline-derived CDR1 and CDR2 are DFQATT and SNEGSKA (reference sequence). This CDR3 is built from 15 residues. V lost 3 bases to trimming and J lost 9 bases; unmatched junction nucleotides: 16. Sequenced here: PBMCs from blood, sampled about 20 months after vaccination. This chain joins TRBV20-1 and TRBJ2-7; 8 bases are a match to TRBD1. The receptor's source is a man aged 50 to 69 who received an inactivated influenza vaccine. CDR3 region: CSARENRDRNPVQYF. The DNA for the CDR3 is TGCAGTGCTAGGGAGAACCGGGACAGGAACCCTGTGCAGTACTTC.